The 31 T cell receptor beta chains below all came from one sample that was sequenced in a study of CD8+ T cells in alopecia areata. cDNA reverse transcribed from extracted RNA served as the sequencing template. Data came from immunoSEQ multiplex PCR; TCRdb stores just in-frame clones and leaves some out. The profile shows roughly 65,000 clones, 45% to 50% of them singletons. Material: CD8+ T cells sorted from blood, obtained at week 0. All receptors come from a human donor with alopecia areata.

The sample holds many counts of this clone. The CDR3: CASSPFSTDTQYF. The CDR3 coding sequence is TGTGCCAGCAGTCCCTTCAGCACAGATACGCAGTATTTT. The chain joins TRBV28 to TRBJ2-3; the D is unclear. Trimming stripped 5 bases from V and 0 bases from J, with 6 bases between. CDR3 size: 13 residues. Germline lookup yields CDR1 MDHEN and CDR2 SYDVKM.

The rearrangement uses TRBV4-2 and TRBJ2-5; 8 bases line up with TRBD2. After removal of 5 bases from V and 4 bases from J, the junction contained 9 bases not matched to a gene. The V gene's germline CDR1 is LGHNA and CDR2 YNFKEQ. The CDR3 has 15 amino acids. The CDR3 nucleotides read TGTGCCAGCAGCAACCCTAAGCGGGAGATAGAGACCCAGTACTTC. Amino acid sequence: CASSNPKREIETQYF.

The sample holds a few counts of this clone. V gene TRBV19 combines with J gene TRBJ2-7, with D possibly being TRBD2 (5 bases). CDR1 and CDR2 (germline): LNHDA, SQIVND (reference sequence). The CDR3 sequence is 10 residues long. The CDR3 sequence: CVIREYEQYF. DNA for the CDR3: TGTGTAATTAGGGAGTACGAGCAGTACTTC.

The chain employs TRBV27 and TRBJ2-1; 8 positions match TRBD2. J gave up 0 bases and V 5 bases, and 12 bases lay outside the gene matches. CDR1 is MNHEY, CDR2 SMNVEV, per germline (reference sequence). This CDR3 is 18 amino acids long. CDR3 sequence (DNA): TGTGCCAGCAGTCCCGAAACGACCAGCGGGAGCTCCTACAATGAGCAGTTCTTC. It yields the protein CASSPETTSGSSYNEQFF.

This clone showed up just a few times. The CDR3 loop is CSWEWGDEQYF. Here the CDR3 DNA reads TGCAGTTGGGAGTGGGGGGACGAGCAGTACTTC. The V and J genes are TRBV29-1 and TRBJ2-7; D may be TRBD2 (6 bases). CDR3 length: 11 residues. The germline V gene has CDR1 SQVTM and CDR2 ANQGSEA.

This rearrangement joins TRBV28 to TRBJ2-7, with D hard to call. The germline V gene has CDR1 MDHEN and CDR2 SYDVKM. V lost 3 bases and J lost 0, with 6 bases in between. The CDR3 loop spans 13 amino acids. The CDR3 spells CASSLGFSYEQYF. The CDR3 DNA sequence: TGTGCCAGCAGTTTGGGCTTCTCCTACGAGCAGTACTTC.

This clone was observed a handful of times. This chain uses TRBV29-1 with TRBJ1-1, with unresolved D. The CDR3 is 11 residues long. V lost 5 bases and J 3 bases, leaving 7 bases between the germline ends. Germline V gives CDR1 SQVTM, CDR2 ANQGSEA. CDR3 sequence reads: CSVISDTEAFF. DNA of the CDR3: TGCAGCGTTATCAGCGACACTGAAGCTTTCTTT.

This chain links TRBV29-1 with TRBJ2-2; D is uncertain. V was cut by 4 bases and J by 1 base, with 13 bases left in between. CDR1 SQVTM and CDR2 ANQGSEA come from the germline V gene. This CDR3 contains 15 residues. DNA of the CDR3: TGCAGCGTTGCCCCCGGGCAGATGAACACCGGGGAGCTGTTTTTT. It is translated as CSVAPGQMNTGELFF.

This clone was found a few times. The chain employs TRBV28 and TRBJ2-5; maybe TRBD1 (6 bases). This CDR3 spans 15 amino acids. Looked up from germline, CDR1 is MDHEN and CDR2 is SYDVKM. V lost 10 bases to trimming and J lost 0 bases, with 18 bases between them. The CDR3 DNA is TGTGCCACCCGATCAGGGGCCGAGGACCAAGAGACCCAGTACTTC. This sequence encodes CATRSGAEDQETQYF. The entire variable domain, with the rest obtained from reference TRBV28 and TRBJ2-5, is as follows: DVKVTQSSRYLVKRTGEKVFLECVQDMDHENMFWYRQDPGLGLRLIYFSYDVKMKEKGDIPEGYSVSREKKERFSLILESASTNQTSMYLCATRSGAEDQETQYFGPGTRLLVL.

The CDR3 nucleotides read TGTGCCAGCAGGTGGGACAGGAGAAGTACCGGGGAGCTGTTTTTT. Protein: CASRWDRRSTGELFF. The genes are TRBV2 and TRBJ2-2; 8 bases match TRBD1. The V gene end was trimmed by 6 bases and the J gene end by 5 bases; junction bases not matched to a gene: 8. The CDR3 loop spans 15 amino acids. In germline, CDR1 is SNHLY, CDR2 FYNNEI.

V is TRBV30 and J is TRBJ2-5; TRBD1 matches 10 bases. This CDR3 comprises 15 residues. The V segment lost 4 bases and the J segment 1 base; nucleotides outside the gene matches: 6. Germline V gene data show CDR1 as GTSNPN and CDR2 as SVGIG (reference sequence). The CDR3 loop reads CAWIRTGGVQETQYF. DNA for the CDR3: TGTGCCTGGATTCGGACAGGGGGGGTCCAAGAGACCCAGTACTTC.

The V and J genes are TRBV29-1 and TRBJ2-1; D unclear. Germline lookup yields CDR1 SQVTM and CDR2 ANQGSEA. Trimming removed 3 bases at V and 0 bases at J, with 9 bases between. The CDR3 contains 14 residues. The CDR3 protein is CSVEQAPSYNEQFF. For the CDR3, the DNA is TGCAGCGTTGAGCAAGCACCCTCCTACAATGAGCAGTTCTTC.

This clone was found a few times. The chain employs TRBV25-1 and TRBJ1-5; 9 bases align to TRBD1. CDR1 and CDR2 from the germline V gene are MGHDK and SYGVNS. Trimming removed 9 bases from V and 0 bases from J; junction bases left unmatched: 9. CDR3 length equals 16 residues. The CDR3 nucleotides read TGTGCCAGGCCGGGACAGGGTTCCTTTAGCAATCAGCCCCAGCATTTT. Translated, it gives CARPGQGSFSNQPQHF.

The CDR3 loop is CSVVGHGEYF. The CDR3 DNA reads TGCAGCGTTGTGGGGCACGGCGAGTATTTT. The chain joins TRBV29-1 to TRBJ2-3, with a possible D match to TRBD1 (5 bases). V was cut by 4 bases and J by 13 bases, with 12 bases left in between. The CDR3 consists of 10 residues. Germline values: CDR1 SQVTM, CDR2 ANQGSEA.

The rearrangement joins TRBV7-3 to TRBJ2-5; 13 bases are a match to TRBD2. J gave up 9 bases and V 5 bases, and 3 bases lay outside the gene matches. CDR1 and CDR2 (germline): SGHTA, FQGTGA. The CDR3 is 13 residues long. This chain's CDR3 is CASSLGLAGAQYF. Here the CDR3 DNA reads TGTGCCAGCAGCCTAGGACTAGCGGGAGCCCAGTACTTC.

This sequence joins TRBV7-8 and TRBJ2-6; 7 bases fit TRBD1. Germline values: CDR1 SGHVS, CDR2 FQNEAQ. V lost 1 base and J lost 0; bases outside the gene matches: 6. This CDR3 region has 18 residues. This CDR3 reads CASSLGGQENSGANVLTF. The CDR3 DNA sequence: TGTGCCAGCAGCTTAGGCGGACAGGAGAACTCTGGGGCCAACGTCCTGACTTTC.

This clone was counted between two and nine times. The gene calls are TRBV30 and TRBJ1-2; no clear D. Germline CDR1 GTSNPN, CDR2 SVGIG (reference sequence). V lost 8 bases and J 8 bases, leaving 15 bases between the germline ends. The CDR3 totals 11 residues. This CDR3 reads CAALRGYGYTF. CDR3 DNA: TGTGCCGCCCTTCGAGGGTACGGCTACACCTTC.

This rearrangement joins TRBV9 to TRBJ1-1, with 8 bases that match TRBD1. The CDR3 runs 14 residues. CDR1 is SGDLS and CDR2 is YYNGEE in the germline V gene. The ends lost 4 bases at V and 6 bases at J; junction bases unmatched: 8. CDR3 residues: CASSYSGGSAEAFF. The DNA of the CDR3 is TGTGCCAGCAGCTATTCAGGGGGCTCCGCTGAAGCTTTCTTT. The complete variable domain, with remaining parts taken from reference TRBV9 and TRBJ1-1, reads DSGVTQTPKHLITATGQRVTLRCSPRSGDLSVYWYQQSLDQGLQFLIQYYNGEERAKGNILERFSAQQFPDLHSELNLSSLELGDSALYFCASSYSGGSAEAFFGQGTRLTVV.

The chain employs TRBV13 and TRBJ2-7, with D perhaps TRBD2 (5 bases). V was cut by 4 bases and J by 7 bases, with 11 bases left in between. Germline loops: CDR1 PRHDT, CDR2 FYEKMQ (reference sequence). There are 12 residues in the CDR3. This CDR3 reads CASSSGLGEQYF. As DNA, the CDR3 is TGTGCCAGCAGCTCAGGACTGGGAGAGCAGTACTTC. Drawing the rest from reference TRBV13 and TRBJ2-7, the complete variable domain is AAGVIQSPRHLIKEKRETATLKCYPIPRHDTVYWYQQGPGQDPQFLISFYEKMQSDKGSIPDRFSAQQFSDYHSELNMSSLELGDSALYFCASSSGLGEQYFGPGTRLTVT.

For the CDR3, the DNA is TGTGCCTTAAATCCGGGACAGATCAATGAGCAGTTCTTC. This encodes CALNPGQINEQFF. The rearrangement joins TRBV30 to TRBJ2-1; 7 nucleotides agree with TRBD1. The V gene end was trimmed by 7 bases and the J gene end by 6 bases; junction bases not matched to a gene: 9. Germline lookup yields CDR1 GTSNPN and CDR2 SVGIG (reference sequence). There are 13 residues in the CDR3. The complete variable domain, with remaining parts taken from reference TRBV30 and TRBJ2-1, reads SQTIHQWPATLVQPVGSPLSLECTVEGTSNPNLYWYRQAAGRGLQLLFYSVGIGQISSEVPQNLSASRPQDRQFILSSKKLLLSDSGFYLCALNPGQINEQFFGPGTRLTVL.

The genes are TRBV10-3 and TRBJ2-1, with 8 positions matching TRBD2. Germline V gene data show CDR1 as ENHRY and CDR2 as SYGVKD. The CDR3 spans 14 residues. Trimming cost V 3 bases and J 4 bases; bases outside gene matches: 2. CDR3 amino acids: CAISDQRGYNEQFF. CDR3 in DNA: TGTGCCATCAGTGATCAGCGGGGGTACAATGAGCAGTTCTTC.

The chain couples TRBV7-9 to TRBJ2-2, with 7 bases fitting TRBD1. J lost 2 bases, V lost 5 bases, and 5 bases had no gene match. This CDR3 is built from 15 residues. CDR1 and CDR2 (germline): SEHNR, FQNEAQ (reference sequence). The CDR3 DNA sequence: TGTGCCAGCAGCAAACAGGGGTCCAACACCGGGGAGCTGTTTTTT. Translation: CASSKQGSNTGELFF.

This chain connects TRBV14 to TRBJ2-5, with D uncertain. The CDR3 is 15 residues long. V was pared by 1 base and J by 1 base, with 10 bases between. Germline CDR1 SGHDN, CDR2 FVKESK. The CDR3 reads CASSQGAYFQETQYF. The CDR3 region has the DNA TGTGCCAGCAGCCAAGGGGCTTACTTCCAAGAGACCCAGTACTTC.

This clone was picked up a small number of times. This chain links TRBV7-8 with TRBJ2-1, with 7 nucleotides matching TRBD2. This CDR3 spans 16 amino acids. CDR1 and CDR2 from the germline V gene are SGHVS and FQNEAQ. Trimming at V came to 5 bases and at J to 4 bases, leaving 11 bases not matched to a gene. CDR3 in DNA: TGTGCCAGCAGCCAAGTTGAGCTAGCGGCTTACAATGAGCAGTTCTTC. Protein: CASSQVELAAYNEQFF.

Concerning this clone itself: One end of the junction is discordant with germline, which a read error may explain. The J gene is TRBJ1-1, the V gene TRBV5-4; no clear D. The V gene's germline CDR1 is SGHNT and CDR2 YYREEE (reference sequence). This CDR3 has 11 amino acids. The CDR3 loop is CASTPGGPMTF. CDR3 nucleotide sequence: TGTGCCAGCACCCCGGGAGGGCCAATGACCTTT.

J is TRBJ1-1 and V is TRBV4-1; 9 nucleotides match TRBD1. The V gene end was trimmed by 0 bases and the J gene end by 5 bases; junction bases not matched to a gene: 13. The germline gives CDR1 MGHRA, CDR2 YSYEKL. The CDR3 has 18 amino acids. CDR3 sequence: CASSQEGDRAPRITEAFF. CDR3 in DNA: TGCGCCAGCAGCCAAGAGGGGGACAGGGCACCTCGGATAACTGAAGCTTTCTTT.

The CDR3 nucleotides are TGTGCCAGCAGCTTAACGGAGCGGGACAATGAGCAGTTCTTC. It specifies CASSLTERDNEQFF. The rearrangement uses TRBV7-9 and TRBJ2-1, with a possible D match to TRBD2 (6 bases). V was clipped by 2 bases and J by 5 bases, with 10 bases between them. Germline CDR1 reads SEHNR; CDR2 reads FQNEAQ (reference sequence). There are 14 residues in the CDR3.

V and J are TRBV19 and TRBJ2-1; D perhaps matches TRBD1 (6 bases). CDR3 length: 16 residues. V was pared by 7 bases and J by 1 base, with 17 bases between. Germline CDR1 is LNHDA and CDR2 is SQIVND (reference sequence). CDR3 in amino acids: CASNDLQGKSYNEQFF. The CDR3 DNA sequence: TGTGCCAGTAACGATCTACAGGGAAAGTCCTACAATGAGCAGTTCTTC.

This clone was seen a handful of times. This chain links TRBV7-9 with TRBJ2-3, with no clear D. Trimming left V 2 bases short and J 6 bases short, with 12 bases between. Germline assignment: CDR1 SEHNR and CDR2 FQNEAQ (reference sequence). The CDR3 consists of 14 residues. CDR3 sequence (DNA): TGTGCCAGCAGCTTAAATTCCCCCGTCGATACGCAGTATTTT. It translates to CASSLNSPVDTQYF.

The chain employs TRBV27 and TRBJ2-1; 11 bases are shared with TRBD1. CDR3 length: 16 residues. Germline assignment: CDR1 MNHEY and CDR2 SMNVEV (reference sequence). Trimming cost V 6 bases and J 3 bases; bases outside gene matches: 7. DNA for the CDR3: TGTGCCAGCAGCTTGGGGACAGGGGGTGTCTACAATGAGCAGTTCTTC. It translates to CASSLGTGGVYNEQFF.

This chain links TRBV30 with TRBJ2-7; TRBD1 matches 8 bases. The germline CDR1 and CDR2 sequences are GTSNPN and SVGIG (reference sequence). CDR3 size: 14 residues. The V and J ends lost 1 base and 5 bases, in that order; junction bases with no gene match: 7. The CDR3 DNA reads TGTGCCTGGAGTGAGGGCAGGGGGCTCGACGAGCAGTACTTC. Protein product: CAWSEGRGLDEQYF.